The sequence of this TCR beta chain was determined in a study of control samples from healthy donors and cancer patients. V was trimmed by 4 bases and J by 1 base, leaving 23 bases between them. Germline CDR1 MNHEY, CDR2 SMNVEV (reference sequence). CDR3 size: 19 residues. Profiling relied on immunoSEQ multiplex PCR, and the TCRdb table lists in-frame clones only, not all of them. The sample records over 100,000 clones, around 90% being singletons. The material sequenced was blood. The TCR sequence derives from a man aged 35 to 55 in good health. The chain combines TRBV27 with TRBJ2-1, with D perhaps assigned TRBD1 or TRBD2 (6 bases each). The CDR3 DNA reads TGTGCCAGCAGTTACCTTTGGGACACGCTAGCGTCTTCCTACAATGAGCAGTTCTTC. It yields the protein CASSYLWDTLASSYNEQFF.